The clone carrying this TCR beta chain was recorded many times. The antigen remains unidentified. Looked up from germline, CDR1 is SNHLY and CDR2 is FYNNEI. The CDR3 loop spans 14 amino acids. The V end lost 5 bases, the J end lost 6 bases, and 14 bases lay between the germline ends. The sample comes from a study of T cells in Graves' hyperthyroidism and ophthalmopathy. Overall study findings and caveats: Ophthalmopathy was separated from stable hyperthyroidism by a 13 V-J model. Most thyroid clonotypes that were expanded above 0.001 also turned up in blood.

RNA transcripts were the template for amplifying TCR beta CDR3 regions. First-round RT-PCR of the TCR CDR3 relied on the HTBI primer set. TCRdb independently ran MiXCR on the multiplex PCR reads; one entry per CDR3 protein. The table shows over 250,000 distinct CDR3 sequences, with about a sixth occurring only once. Specimen: blood. This TCR derives from an older woman with Graves' ophthalmopathy. This chain uses TRBV2 with TRBJ2-1; tentative D call: TRBD2 (7 bases). The chain's CDR3 is CASSRGGVFNEQFF. For the CDR3, the DNA is TGTGCCAGCAGTAGGGGGGGGGTTTTCAATGAGCAGTTCTTC.